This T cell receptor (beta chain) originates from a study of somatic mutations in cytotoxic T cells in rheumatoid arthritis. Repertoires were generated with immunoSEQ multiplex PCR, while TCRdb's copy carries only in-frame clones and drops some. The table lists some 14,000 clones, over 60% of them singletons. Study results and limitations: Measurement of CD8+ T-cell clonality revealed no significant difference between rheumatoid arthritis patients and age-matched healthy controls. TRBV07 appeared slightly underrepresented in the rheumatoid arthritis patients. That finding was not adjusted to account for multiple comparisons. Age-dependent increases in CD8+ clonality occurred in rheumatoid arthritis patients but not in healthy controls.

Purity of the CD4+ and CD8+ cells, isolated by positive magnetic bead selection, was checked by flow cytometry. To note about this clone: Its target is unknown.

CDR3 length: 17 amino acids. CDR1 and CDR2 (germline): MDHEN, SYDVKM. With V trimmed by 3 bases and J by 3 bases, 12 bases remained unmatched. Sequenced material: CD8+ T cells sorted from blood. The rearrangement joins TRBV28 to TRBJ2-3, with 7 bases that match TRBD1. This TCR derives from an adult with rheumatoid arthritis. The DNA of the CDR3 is TGTGCCAGCAGTTTCCCCTTGACAGGGACAAAGACAGATACGCAGTATTTT. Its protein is CASSFPLTGTKTDTQYF. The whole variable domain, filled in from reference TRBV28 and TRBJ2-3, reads DVKVTQSSRYLVKRTGEKVFLECVQDMDHENMFWYRQDPGLGLRLIYFSYDVKMKEKGDIPEGYSVSREKKERFSLILESASTNQTSMYLCASSFPLTGTKTDTQYFGPGTRLTVL.